The clone carrying this TCR beta chain was seen more than once but under ten times. Some clones are missing from TCRdb's copy, which holds only in-frame ones; the method was immunoSEQ multiplex PCR. Of 23,000 or so clones in the sample, about 87% were seen once. The source of the sample is a study of PD-1 and CTLA-4 blockade in melanoma. This CDR3 spans 16 amino acids. The V segment lost 3 bases and the J segment 8 bases; nucleotides outside the gene matches: 13. Looked up from germline, CDR1 is LGHNA and CDR2 is YNFKEQ. This specimen consisted of CD8+ T cells from peripheral blood, obtained before anti-PD-1 treatment. The sequence was collected from a human donor with melanoma. This chain uses TRBV4-2 with TRBJ1-2, with 9 bases that match TRBD1. The CDR3 here is CASSHGQGTLTGGYTF. CDR3 sequence (DNA): TGTGCCAGCAGCCATGGACAGGGGACCCTCACGGGGGGCTACACCTTC.